The T cell receptor beta chain described here comes from a study of blood T cell repertoires in COVID-19. Study-level background: T cells, B-cell-depleted T cells, or PBMCs supplied cDNA or gDNA.

Using immunoSEQ multiplex PCR, the repertoire was profiled, and TCRdb retains in-frame clones only, with some absent. The table shows around 220,000 clones, with about 80% occurring only once. Trimming took off 3 bases at V and 8 bases at J, with 16 bases between the two ends. Germline V CDR1 and CDR2: MNHNS, SASEGT. The CDR3 is made up of 14 amino acids. The origin of this receptor is an elderly woman with COVID-19, enrolled during active disease. V gene TRBV6-1 combines with J gene TRBJ1-1, with a weak D call TRBD1 (6 bases). Sample: peripheral blood. The CDR3 DNA reads TGTGCCAGCAGTGAGCGGGCTTCTCAGGGGGAAGCTTTCTTT. Its translation is CASSERASQGEAFF.